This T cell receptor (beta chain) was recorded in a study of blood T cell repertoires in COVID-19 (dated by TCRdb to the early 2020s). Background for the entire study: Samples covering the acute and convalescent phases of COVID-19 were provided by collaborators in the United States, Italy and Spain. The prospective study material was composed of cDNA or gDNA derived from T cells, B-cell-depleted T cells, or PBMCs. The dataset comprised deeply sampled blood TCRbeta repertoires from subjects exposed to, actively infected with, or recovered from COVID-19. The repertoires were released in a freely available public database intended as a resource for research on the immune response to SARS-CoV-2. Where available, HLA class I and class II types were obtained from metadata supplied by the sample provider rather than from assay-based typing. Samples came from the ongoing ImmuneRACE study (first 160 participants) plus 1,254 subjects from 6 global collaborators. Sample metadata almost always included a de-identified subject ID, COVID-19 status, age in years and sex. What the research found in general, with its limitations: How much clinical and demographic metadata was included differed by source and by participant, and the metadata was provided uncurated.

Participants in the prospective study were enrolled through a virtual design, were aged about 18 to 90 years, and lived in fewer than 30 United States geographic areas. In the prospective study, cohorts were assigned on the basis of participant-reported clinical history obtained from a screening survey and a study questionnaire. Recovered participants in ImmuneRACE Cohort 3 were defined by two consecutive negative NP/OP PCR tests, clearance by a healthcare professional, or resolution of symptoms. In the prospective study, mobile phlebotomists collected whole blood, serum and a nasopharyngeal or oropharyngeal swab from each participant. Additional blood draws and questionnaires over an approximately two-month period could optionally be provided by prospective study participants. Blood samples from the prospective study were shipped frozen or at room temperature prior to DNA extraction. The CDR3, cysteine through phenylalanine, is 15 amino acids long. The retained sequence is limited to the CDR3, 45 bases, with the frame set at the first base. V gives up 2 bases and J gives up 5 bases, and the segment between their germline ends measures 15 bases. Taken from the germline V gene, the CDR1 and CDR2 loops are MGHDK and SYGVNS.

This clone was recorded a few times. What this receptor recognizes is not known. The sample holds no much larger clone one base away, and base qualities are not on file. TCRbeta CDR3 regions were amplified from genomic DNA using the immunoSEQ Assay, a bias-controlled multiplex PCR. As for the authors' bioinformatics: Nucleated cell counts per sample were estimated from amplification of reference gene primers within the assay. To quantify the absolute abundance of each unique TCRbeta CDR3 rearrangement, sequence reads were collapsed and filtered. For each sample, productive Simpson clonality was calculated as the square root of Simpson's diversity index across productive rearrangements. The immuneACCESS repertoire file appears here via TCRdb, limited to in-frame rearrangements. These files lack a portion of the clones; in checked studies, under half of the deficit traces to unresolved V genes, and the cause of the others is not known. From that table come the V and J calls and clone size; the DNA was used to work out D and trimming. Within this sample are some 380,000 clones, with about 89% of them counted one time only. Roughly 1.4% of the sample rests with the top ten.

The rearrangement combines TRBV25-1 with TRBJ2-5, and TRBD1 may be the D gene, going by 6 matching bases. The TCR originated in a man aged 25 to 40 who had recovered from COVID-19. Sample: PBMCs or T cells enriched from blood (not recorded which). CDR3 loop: CASSEGTWMGETQYF. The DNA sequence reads TGTGCCAGCAGTGAAGGGACATGGATGGGGGAGACCCAGTACTTC. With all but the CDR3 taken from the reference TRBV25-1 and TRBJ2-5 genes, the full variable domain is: EADIYQTPRYLVIGTGKKITLECSQTMGHDKMYWYQQDPGMELHLIHYSYGVNSTEKGDLSSESTVSRIRTEHFPLTLESARPSHTSQYLCASSEGTWMGETQYFGPGTRLLVL.